These 26 T cell receptor beta chains originate from one sample sequenced in a study of persistence of HIV-infected CD4 T cells. Their specific antigens are unknown. This was the immunoSEQ version 4 assay in survey mode. The repertoire was sequenced with immunoSEQ multiplex PCR; TCRdb's copy has only in-frame clones and lacks some. The data show approximately 20,000 clones, about four fifths seen once. Stimulation used 7.5 to 10 ug/mL lysate from CMV-infected fibroblasts. Responding CD4+ T cells were sorted by upregulation of both CD40 ligand and CD69. Sequenced material: CD4+ T cells sorted from PBMCs after approximately 18-hour stimulation, taken from a patient who received antiretroviral therapy. The receptors derive from an adult man with HIV who was CMV-seropositive.

This chain connects TRBV7-2 to TRBJ1-1; D gene uncertain. The CDR3 is made up of 13 amino acids. Per the germline V gene, CDR1 is SGHTA and CDR2 is FQGNSA. The V gene lost 7 bases and the J gene lost 1 base, with 10 bases spanning the gap. As DNA, the CDR3 is TGTGCCAGCAAGGTCGGCCGGAACACTGAAGCTTTCTTT. Encoded protein: CASKVGRNTEAFF.

A few counts support this clone. The chain combines TRBV6-2 or TRBV6-3 with TRBJ2-7, with D possibly matching TRBD1 (5 bases). V was pared by 0 bases and J by 8 bases, with 8 bases between. Germline CDR1 and CDR2: MNHEY and SVGEGT. The CDR3 contains 12 residues. CDR3 in amino acids: CASSYSKGKQYF. For the CDR3, the DNA is TGTGCCAGCAGTTACTCGAAGGGGAAGCAGTACTTC.

The chain has TRBV2 and TRBJ2-2; TRBD2 aligns across 7 bases. The trim removed 7 bases at V and 0 bases at J, leaving 2 bases unmatched. The CDR3 spans 14 residues. CDR1 and CDR2 from the germline V gene are SNHLY and FYNNEI. The CDR3 DNA sequence: TGTGCCAGCACCCGGGAGGCGAACACCGGGGAGCTGTTTTTT. The encoded protein is CASTREANTGELFF.

The chain carries TRBV6-5 and TRBJ2-3; TRBD2 matches at 9 bases. Trimming took 7 bases from V and 2 from J; bases not matched to a gene: 7. CDR3 length: 15 residues. Germline V CDR1 and CDR2: MNHEY, SVGAGI. The chain's CDR3 is CASNNLAGFTDTQYF. In nucleotides, the CDR3 is TGTGCCAGCAACAATCTAGCGGGATTCACAGATACGCAGTATTTT.

The chain joins TRBV5-1 to TRBJ1-6, with 8 bases matching TRBD1. Germline CDR1 and CDR2: SGHRS and YFSETQ. The CDR3 is 15 amino acids. The ends lost 5 bases at V and 9 bases at J; junction bases unmatched: 10. The CDR3 reads CASRDQGAKGSPLHF. The CDR3 nucleotides read TGCGCCAGCAGAGATCAGGGGGCCAAAGGTTCACCCCTCCACTTT.

The CDR3 nucleotides read TGTGCCAGTAGTACCAGGGGGTTTTCAGGAATTAGCAATCAGCCCCAGCATTTT. Translation: CASSTRGFSGISNQPQHF. The chain recombines TRBV19 with TRBJ1-5; 7 bases fit TRBD1. V lost 4 bases to trimming and J lost 0 bases; unmatched junction nucleotides: 12. The CDR3 is 18 residues long. Germline V gene lookup returns CDR1 LNHDA and CDR2 SQIVND (reference sequence).

The CDR3 loop reads CASSQDLTGLRPQHF. The CDR3 DNA reads as TGCGCCAGCAGCCAAGATTTGACAGGGTTGAGGCCCCAGCATTTT. The rearrangement joins TRBV4-1 to TRBJ1-5, with 7 bases matching TRBD1. Germline CDR1 and CDR2: MGHRA and YSYEKL. This CDR3 has 15 amino acids. Trimming took 0 bases from V and 9 from J; bases not matched to a gene: 8.

The rearrangement links TRBV12-3 or TRBV12-4 to TRBJ1-1; D not certain. The germline V and J ends were trimmed by 6 bases and 2 bases, with 10 bases remaining between them. The CDR3 extends over 13 amino acids. The CDR3 loop reads CASRDPPNTEAFF. The CDR3 DNA reads TGTGCCAGCAGAGACCCGCCTAACACTGAAGCTTTCTTT.

The J gene is TRBJ1-5, the V gene TRBV12-5, with 8 positions matching TRBD1. V was pared by 0 bases and J by 6 bases, with 1 base of the junction left unmatched. The germline CDR1 and CDR2 sequences are LGHNT and FRNRAP. This CDR3 has 14 residues. The CDR3 loop is CASGLVQGGQPQHF. DNA for the CDR3: TGTGCTAGTGGTTTGGTACAGGGGGGTCAGCCCCAGCATTTT.

J is TRBJ1-2 and V is TRBV6-5; 8 nucleotides agree with TRBD1. CDR1 MNHEY and CDR2 SVGAGI come from the germline V gene. The CDR3 length is 14 residues. Losses at the gene ends were 6 bases for V and 5 bases for J; bases not matched to a gene: 8. The CDR3 sequence is CASRITRTGYGYTF. The CDR3 DNA follows: TGTGCCAGCAGGATAACTAGGACAGGGTATGGCTACACCTTC.

This chain connects TRBV19 to TRBJ1-1; D unclear. The CDR3 length is 16 residues. Germline CDR1 is LNHDA and CDR2 is SQIVND (reference sequence). V lost 5 bases, J lost 5 bases, and 21 bases lay in between. The CDR3 nucleotides read TGTGCCAGTAGTCCCCTGACACGGGTCGTGCGGACTGAAGCTTTCTTT. Translated: CASSPLTRVVRTEAFF.

The gene calls are TRBV6-5 and TRBJ1-2; 9 positions match TRBD1. CDR1 MNHEY and CDR2 SVGAGI come from the germline V gene. The CDR3 consists of 15 residues. V lost 10 bases to trimming and J lost 4 bases; unmatched junction nucleotides: 13. The CDR3 coding sequence is TGTGCCACTGTACGGGACAGGGAGGCGGCCTATGGCTACACCTTC. It specifies CATVRDREAAYGYTF.

This sequence joins TRBV5-4 and TRBJ2-3; 7 bases are a match to TRBD2. Per germline, CDR1 SGHNT and CDR2 YYREEE (reference sequence). V shed 0 bases and J 6 bases; nucleotides not matched to a gene: 10. This CDR3 region has 16 residues. The CDR3: CASSLGLERGKDTQYF. In nucleotides, the CDR3 is TGTGCCAGCAGCTTGGGACTAGAGCGGGGCAAGGATACGCAGTATTTT.

The chain uses TRBV6-2 or TRBV6-3 and TRBJ1-6; 9 bases map to TRBD1. Germline V CDR1 and CDR2: MNHEY, SVGEGT. The CDR3 covers 14 residues. Trimming removed 4 bases from V and 10 bases from J; junction bases left unmatched: 5. CDR3 in amino acids: CASSWGQGKSPLHF. DNA for the CDR3: TGTGCCAGCAGTTGGGGACAGGGTAAATCACCCCTCCACTTT.

The gene calls are TRBV28 and TRBJ1-6; D uncertain. The V gene's germline CDR1 is MDHEN and CDR2 SYDVKM. V gave up 2 bases and J gave up 4 bases, with 12 bases separating them. The CDR3 has 16 amino acids. CDR3 in DNA: TGTGCCAGCAGTTTAAGCCGGGCGTCATATAATTCACCCCTCCACTTT. This sequence encodes CASSLSRASYNSPLHF.

About this clone: At the DNA level, this CDR3 is encoded by other sequences in the same sample as well. The V call is TRBV5-1, the J call TRBJ1-1; TRBD1 agrees at 7 bases. Trimming at V came to 2 bases and at J to 3 bases, leaving 4 bases not matched to a gene. The CDR3 spans 14 residues. The germline gives CDR1 SGHRS, CDR2 YFSETQ. In nucleotides, the CDR3 is TGCGCCAGCAGCTTACAGGGGCGAGACACTGAAGCTTTCTTT. Amino acids: CASSLQGRDTEAFF.

The genes are TRBV9 and TRBJ2-7; D might be TRBD1 (5 bases). The CDR3 length is 14 residues. Germline values: CDR1 SGDLS, CDR2 YYNGEE. Trimming stripped 4 bases from V and 2 bases from J, with 13 bases between. CDR3 DNA sequence: TGTGCCAGCAGCCCTCAACAGGTACCCTACGAGCAGTACTTC. As protein: CASSPQQVPYEQYF.

V gene TRBV6-2 or TRBV6-3 combines with J gene TRBJ1-5; D is possibly TRBD1 (5 bases). V was cut by 6 bases and J by 4 bases, with 16 bases left in between. Germline V gene sequence: CDR1 MNHEY, CDR2 SVGEGT. The CDR3 contains 15 residues. The CDR3: CASSPRVPGNQPQHF. The DNA for the CDR3 is TGTGCCAGCAGCCCCAGGGTCCCCGGGAATCAGCCCCAGCATTTT.

The chain has TRBV5-1 and TRBJ2-2; TRBD2 matches at 8 bases. The CDR3 is 16 amino acids. Germline CDR1 and CDR2: SGHRS and YFSETQ. The junction had 5 bases not matched to a gene; V was cut back by 3 bases and J by 1 base. CDR3 sequence: CASSSSGLVNTGELFF. CDR3 coding DNA: TGCGCCAGCAGCTCCTCGGGACTAGTGAACACCGGGGAGCTGTTTTTT.

The chain joins TRBV28 to TRBJ1-5, with TRBD1 as a possible D gene (5 bases). This CDR3 has 18 amino acids. V was clipped by 1 base and J by 5 bases, with 21 bases between them. The germline CDR1 and CDR2 sequences are MDHEN and SYDVKM. The CDR3 coding sequence is TGTGCCAGCAGTTTATCGAGGGGACTCGGGTCTCTGGATCAGCCCCAGCATTTT. Translating it yields CASSLSRGLGSLDQPQHF.

As regards this clone: The junction departs from the called germline gene at one end, perhaps through a read error. The chain is built from TRBV5-1 and TRBJ1-4; D might be TRBD1 (5 bases). Germline-derived CDR1 and CDR2 are SGHRS and YFSETQ. The CDR3 has 13 residues. The CDR3 reads CATSTGGNEKLFF. CDR3 bases: TGCGCCACCAGCACTGGGGGTAATGAAAAACTGTTTTTT.

The rearrangement joins TRBV7-3 to TRBJ1-1, with no clear D. This CDR3 has 13 amino acids. Germline CDR1 SGHTA, CDR2 FQGTGA. The V end lost 6 bases, the J end lost 1 base, and 9 bases lay between the germline ends. Here the CDR3 reads CASRRTANTEAFF. CDR3 DNA sequence: TGTGCCAGCAGGAGAACTGCGAACACTGAAGCTTTCTTT.

V is TRBV27 and J is TRBJ1-2; no clear D. The length of the CDR3 is 15 residues. CDR1 is MNHEY and CDR2 is SMNVEV in the germline V gene (reference sequence). Trimming cost V 2 bases and J 2 bases, with 12 bases left between them. In DNA, the CDR3 is TGTGCCAGCAGTTTAGATTACCCGGGGAACTATGGCTACACCTTC. Translation: CASSLDYPGNYGYTF.

V usage is TRBV24-1 and J usage is TRBJ2-4; possibly TRBD1 for D (6 bases). Trimming shortened V by 5 bases and J by 5 bases, and 15 bases separated the two germline ends. Germline loops: CDR1 KGHDR, CDR2 SFDVKD. CDR3 size: 15 residues. CDR3 residues: CATSGQGNSENIQYF. Written as DNA, the CDR3 is TGTGCCACCAGTGGCCAGGGGAATAGCGAAAACATTCAGTACTTC.

The chain combines TRBV3-1 (or the pseudogene TRBV3-2) with TRBJ2-7; 7 bases map to TRBD1. CDR1 LGHDT and CDR2 YNNKEL come from the germline V gene (reference sequence). Trimming removed 3 bases from V and 6 bases from J; junction bases left unmatched: 5. The CDR3 is made up of 13 amino acids. CDR3 amino acids: CASSHDRASEQYF. CDR3 nucleotides: TGTGCCAGCAGCCATGACAGGGCAAGCGAGCAGTACTTC.

J is TRBJ2-7 and V is TRBV5-1; D is uncertain. Germline V lookup: CDR1 SGHRS, CDR2 YFSETQ. This CDR3 comprises 12 residues. V was pared by 4 bases and J by 0 bases, with 5 bases between. The CDR3 spells CASSLTSYEQYF. CDR3 in DNA: TGCGCCAGCAGCCTGACCTCCTACGAGCAGTACTTC.